These 21 T cell receptor beta chains came from one sample sequenced in a study of blood T cell repertoires in COVID-19. The data were produced by immunoSEQ multiplex PCR, yet TCRdb's version contains in-frame clones alone and is incomplete. The sample contains about 140,000 clones, 76% of which appear only once. What was sequenced was peripheral blood. All receptors derive from a woman older than 75 with active or convalescent COVID-19.

This rearrangement joins TRBV11-3 to TRBJ2-3, with D possibly TRBD1 on 8 matching bases. CDR1 is SGHNT and CDR2 is YENEEA in the germline V gene. V was cut by 5 bases and J by 0 bases, with 21 bases left in between. This CDR3 contains 18 residues. The DNA of the CDR3 is TGTGCCAGCAGCAGCGGGACAGGCCGTACGTCTAGCACAGATACGCAGTATTTT. Its translation: CASSSGTGRTSSTDTQYF. Full variable domain (remainder filled in from reference TRBV11-3 and TRBJ2-3): EAGVVQSPRYKIIEKKQPVAFWCNPISGHNTLYWYLQNLGQGPELLIRYENEEAVDDSQLPKDRFSAERLKGVDSTLKIQPAELGDSAVYLCASSSGTGRTSSTDTQYFGPGTRLTVL.

The DNA of the CDR3 is TGTGCCACCAGCAGAGATGACACCAGGGGATCAAATGAGCAGTTCTTC. Its translation: CATSRDDTRGSNEQFF. V and J are TRBV15 and TRBJ2-1, with a tentative D call TRBD1 (6 bases). Per the germline V gene, CDR1 is LNHNV and CDR2 is YYDKDF (reference sequence). Trimming shortened V by 0 bases and J by 7 bases, and 16 bases separated the two germline ends. CDR3 length: 16 amino acids. Together with reference TRBV15 and TRBJ2-1, the CDR3 gives the full variable domain: DAMVIQNPRYQVTQFGKPVTLSCSQTLNHNVMYWYQQKSSQAPKLLFHYYDKDFNNEADTPDNFQSRRPNTSFCFLDIRSPGLGDTAMYLCATSRDDTRGSNEQFFGPGTRLTVL.

V gene TRBV5-1 combines with J gene TRBJ1-2; D remains unclear. Germline values: CDR1 SGHRS, CDR2 YFSETQ. V lost 3 bases, J lost 1 base, and 10 bases lay in between. The CDR3 consists of 14 residues. The CDR3 nucleotides are TGCGCCAGCAGCTCGGAGGCGGTTAACTATGGCTACACCTTC. Translating it yields CASSSEAVNYGYTF.

The V gene is TRBV15, the J gene TRBJ1-1; no firm D call. This CDR3 region has 14 residues. The germline V gene encodes CDR1 LNHNV and CDR2 YYDKDF (reference sequence). Trimming took off 2 bases at V and 0 bases at J, with 7 bases between the two ends. CDR3 coding DNA: TGTGCCACCAGCAGACCCAGATTGAACACTGAAGCTTTCTTT. Translated, it gives CATSRPRLNTEAFF.

This chain joins TRBV4-3 and TRBJ1-2; D is ambiguous. V lost 4 bases and J 0 bases, leaving 6 bases between the germline ends. CDR3 length: 13 residues. CDR1 LGHNA and CDR2 YSLEER come from the germline V gene. CDR3 DNA: TGCGCCAGCAGCCCTGCGGCTAACTATGGCTACACCTTC. This codes for CASSPAANYGYTF.

The J gene is TRBJ1-4, the V gene TRBV19; 8 bases match TRBD1. CDR1 is LNHDA and CDR2 is SQIVND in the germline V gene (reference sequence). Trimming took 4 bases from V and 4 from J; bases not matched to a gene: 8. CDR3 size: 16 residues. The chain's CDR3 is CASSNPGQGYNEKLFF. The DNA of the CDR3 is TGTGCCAGTAGTAACCCCGGACAGGGATATAATGAAAAACTGTTTTTT.

The chain employs TRBV28 and TRBJ1-5; D is perhaps TRBD1 (6 bases). The CDR3 has 15 residues. Looked up from germline, CDR1 is MDHEN and CDR2 is SYDVKM. Trimming stripped 4 bases from V and 9 bases from J, with 19 bases between. The CDR3 nucleotides are TGTGCCAGCAGTTCCCTAGGACAGACTCTGGGGCCCCAGCATTTT. It encodes CASSSLGQTLGPQHF.

This chain joins TRBV2 and TRBJ2-3, with TRBD2 identical over 9 bases. This CDR3 is built from 17 residues. J was trimmed by 2 bases and V by 7 bases; bases with no gene match: 13. Germline V gives CDR1 SNHLY, CDR2 FYNNEI. CDR3 DNA: TGTGCCAGCAACTCTCGCGGGCTAGCGGGGAACACAGATACGCAGTATTTT. It translates to CASNSRGLAGNTDTQYF.

This clone has only one observation. The chain is built from TRBV30 and TRBJ1-5; D is unclear. This CDR3 is 14 amino acids long. The V end lost 3 bases, the J end lost 1 base, and 10 bases lay between the germline ends. CDR1 and CDR2 from the germline V gene are GTSNPN and SVGIG (reference sequence). Here the CDR3 reads CAWSGTESNQPQHF. CDR3 nucleotide sequence: TGTGCCTGGAGCGGTACAGAGAGCAATCAGCCCCAGCATTTT.

This clone came up a few times. The chain couples TRBV5-1 to TRBJ1-1; 8 bases are a match to TRBD1. Germline loops: CDR1 SGHRS, CDR2 YFSETQ. J lost 0 bases, V lost 4 bases, and 8 bases had no gene match. This CDR3 has 16 amino acids. The CDR3 loop reads CASSIQPGGMNTEAFF. In nucleotides, the CDR3 is TGCGCCAGCAGCATACAACCAGGGGGCATGAACACTGAAGCTTTCTTT.

V is TRBV28 and J is TRBJ1-1, with D possibly being TRBD1 (5 bases). The V gene's germline CDR1 is MDHEN and CDR2 SYDVKM. Trimming took off 4 bases at V and 11 bases at J, with 14 bases between the two ends. CDR3 size: 12 residues. CDR3 loop: CASSSSRVGAFF. CDR3 bases: TGTGCCAGCAGTTCAAGCAGGGTTGGGGCTTTCTTT.

The chain uses TRBV7-9 and TRBJ2-7, with D perhaps matching TRBD1 (5 bases). V was clipped by 3 bases and J by 0 bases, with 9 bases between them. Per germline, CDR1 SEHNR and CDR2 FQNEAQ (reference sequence). The CDR3 contains 14 residues. CDR3 loop: CASSFVQGSYEQYF. Written as DNA, the CDR3 is TGTGCCAGCAGCTTCGTGCAGGGCTCCTACGAGCAGTACTTC.

The J gene is TRBJ1-6, the V gene TRBV3-1 (or the pseudogene TRBV3-2); 7 bases fit TRBD1. The CDR3 spans 15 residues. Per germline, CDR1 LGHDT and CDR2 YNNKEL (reference sequence). After removal of 4 bases from V and 7 bases from J, the junction contained 7 bases not matched to a gene. The CDR3 protein is CASSLRDRLNSPLHF. In nucleotides, the CDR3 is TGTGCCAGCAGCCTAAGGGACAGACTAAATTCACCCCTCCACTTT.

This clone was seen once. V is TRBV6-5 and J is TRBJ1-3; 8 bases match TRBD1. Looked up from germline, CDR1 is MNHEY and CDR2 is SVGAGI. CDR3 size: 15 residues. The junction had 7 bases not matched to a gene; V was cut back by 5 bases and J by 4 bases. CDR3 in DNA: TGTGCCAGCAGTCGAGGACAGGGTGGAGGAAACACCATATATTTT. Its translation is CASSRGQGGGNTIYF.

This clone was recorded once. The chain has TRBV5-5 and TRBJ2-1; TRBD2 matches at 7 bases. With V trimmed by 3 bases and J by 6 bases, 6 bases remained unmatched. Germline V gene data show CDR1 as SGHKS and CDR2 as YYEKEE (reference sequence). This CDR3 contains 14 residues. The CDR3, as DNA: TGTGCCAGCAGCTGGGGGAGGGGCGGCAATGAGCAGTTCTTC. This codes for CASSWGRGGNEQFF.

The genes are TRBV7-3 and TRBJ1-2; D is uncertain. Germline assignment: CDR1 SGHTA and CDR2 FQGTGA. The CDR3 consists of 13 residues. V was cut by 1 base and J by 1 base, with 4 bases left in between. The CDR3 DNA sequence: TGTGCCAGCAGCTTAAATAGTAACTATGGCTACACCTTC. Translating it yields CASSLNSNYGYTF.

As for this clone: A read error may account for a junction end that differs from germline. The J gene is TRBJ2-3, the V gene TRBV7-7; D ambiguous. CDR1 is SSHAT, CDR2 FNYEAQ, per germline (reference sequence). The CDR3 totals 13 residues. This CDR3 reads CASSSQMTDTQYF. The DNA for the CDR3 is TGTGCTAGCAGCTCCCAGATGACAGATACGCAGTATTTT. Supplemented by reference TRBV7-7 and TRBJ2-3, the full variable domain reads GAGVSQSPRYKVTKRGQDVTLRCDPISSHATLYWYQQALGQGPEFLTYFNYEAQPDKSGLPSDRFSAERPEGSISTLTIQRTEQRDSAMYRCASSSQMTDTQYFGPGTRLTVL.

This clone was recorded only once. This chain uses TRBV7-9 with TRBJ2-7; 8 bases line up with TRBD1. J lost 7 bases, V lost 0 bases, and 8 bases had no gene match. The CDR3 extends over 15 amino acids. Looked up from germline, CDR1 is SEHNR and CDR2 is FQNEAQ (reference sequence). CDR3 DNA sequence: TGTGCCAGCAGCTTAGCAGGGACAGGTGGAGGAGAGCAGTACTTC. Translated: CASSLAGTGGGEQYF. The full variable domain, in which reference TRBV7-9 and TRBJ2-7 provide the parts outside the CDR3, is DTGVSQNPRHKITKRGQNVTFRCDPISEHNRLYWYRQTLGQGPEFLTYFQNEAQLEKSRLLSDRFSAERPKGSFSTLEIQRTEQGDSAMYLCASSLAGTGGGEQYFGPGTRLTVT.

The chain uses TRBV18 and TRBJ2-7, with 9 positions matching TRBD1. Per germline, CDR1 KGHSH and CDR2 LQKENI. With V trimmed by 3 bases and J by 3 bases, 6 bases remained unmatched. The CDR3 runs 15 residues. The CDR3: CASSPGTGKNYEQYF. CDR3 coding DNA: TGTGCCAGCTCACCTGGGACAGGGAAAAACTACGAGCAGTACTTC. Based on the CDR3 plus reference TRBV18 and TRBJ2-7, the full variable domain is NAGVMQNPRHLVRRRGQEARLRCSPMKGHSHVYWYRQLPEEGLKFMVYLQKENIIDESGMPKERFSAEFPKEGPSILRIQQVVRGDSAAYFCASSPGTGKNYEQYFGPGTRLTVT.

The J gene is TRBJ2-5, the V gene TRBV6-6, with D possibly TRBD2 on 6 matching bases. V was pared by 2 bases and J by 2 bases, with 9 bases between. This CDR3 has 14 residues. CDR1 and CDR2 (germline): MNHNY, SVGAGI (reference sequence). The CDR3 coding sequence is TGTGCCAGCAGTTACGCGGCGGGGCAAGAGACCCAGTACTTC. This sequence encodes CASSYAAGQETQYF.

This chain connects TRBV5-1 to TRBJ2-1, with 8 nucleotides matching TRBD2. The germline V gene has CDR1 SGHRS and CDR2 YFSETQ. V dropped 1 base and J dropped 6; count of bases not matched to a gene: 6. The CDR3 has 15 residues. Here the CDR3 DNA reads TGCGCCAGCAGCTTGTATCCTAGCGGGTTCAATGAGCAGTTCTTC. Translated, it gives CASSLYPSGFNEQFF.